Listed below are T cell receptor beta chains from one sample, sequenced in a study. TCRdb re-called the RT-PCR reads with MiXCR, one entry per CDR3 protein. The sample lists around 700,000 distinct CDR3 sequences, 12% to 15% seen once, with 3% to 4.5% in the top ten. The sequenced sample was memory CD4+ T cells from blood. Receptors were obtained from a female donor in good health, serving as a healthy control. The CDR3 runs from the conserved cysteine through the conserved F or W. Each record gives: J gene, V gene, D gene, clone size, CDR3 DNA, CDR3 protein. A D gene is named only where the DNA matches it firmly. Expanded clones are given a class, and other clones once, few, many or no size at all.

>TRBJ1-5|TRBV6-1|.|.
TGTGCCAGCAGTGATCCAGGGTACGGGAGTCAGCCCCAGCATTTT
CASSDPGYGSQPQHF
>TRBJ1-3|TRBV20-1|.|.
TGCAGTGCCCCGGATGCTGCGGGGACACCGTCTGGAAACACCATATATTTT
CSAPDAAGTPSGNTIYF
>TRBJ2-1|TRBV20-1|.|.
TGCAGTGCGAAGATGATAACGGGTAGCTCCTACAATGAGCAGTTCTTC
CSAKMITGSSYNEQFF
>TRBJ1-5|TRBV6-5|.|few
TGTGCCAGCAGTTATGCCGAAGGGGCAGGTAGCAATCAGCCCCAGCATTTT
CASSYAEGAGSNQPQHF
>TRBJ2-7|TRBV6-1|.|many
TGTGCCAGCAGTGAAGGGACCAGCGGGTGGGAGCAGTACTTC
CASSEGTSGWEQYF
>TRBJ2-7|TRBV18|.|.
TGTGCCAGCTCACCAGACAGGTGGTCCGAGCAGTACTTC
CASSPDRWSEQYF
>TRBJ2-2|TRBV20-1|TRBD1|.
TGCAGTGCCCCCTCGACAGGGGAGAGGGGGGAGCTGTTTTTT
CSAPSTGERGELFF
>TRBJ2-7|TRBV19|.|.
TGTGCCAGTAGTCGACCGCCGGGCCAGGGGCTATTCTACGAGCAGTACTTC
CASSRPPGQGLFYEQYF
>TRBJ2-7|TRBV6-1|.|.
TGTGCCAGCAGTGAAGGGCGGGACGAGCAGTACTTC
CASSEGRDEQYF
>TRBJ2-5|TRBV7-2|.|.
TGTGCCAGCAGCTTAAAAACTAGCAGGGTGGAGACCCAGTACTTC
CASSLKTSRVETQYF
>TRBJ1-2|TRBV18|.|.
TGTGCCAGCTCACGTGATACAGGGCAGGGCTACACCTTC
CASSRDTGQGYTF
>TRBJ2-1|TRBV15|.|few
TGTGCCACCAGCAGAGAGGGCGATGAGCAGTTCTTC
CATSREGDEQFF
>TRBJ1-2|TRBV20-1|.|once
TGCAGTGCTGGCAGGGGCACCGGGGATGGCTACACCTTC
CSAGRGTGDGYTF
>TRBJ1-5|TRBV12-3/TRBV12-4|.|many
TGTGCCAGCAGTTTTCCCGGTACGCCCCAGCATTTT
CASSFPGTPQHF
>TRBJ1-1|TRBV7-2|TRBD1|few
TGTGCCAGCAGCGCCGACAGGGTTACACCGGAAGCTTTCTTT
CASSADRVTPEAFF